The 21 T cell receptor beta chains reported below all come from one sample, sequenced in a study of blood T cell repertoires in COVID-19. Data came from immunoSEQ multiplex PCR; TCRdb stores just in-frame clones and leaves some out. The table lists approximately 110,000 clones, roughly 86% of them singletons, with 5% to 6.5% in the top ten. The sample consisted of peripheral blood. The receptor source for this set is a human donor in a cohort sampled during active COVID-19.

The J gene is TRBJ2-1, the V gene TRBV7-2; 9 bases are a match to TRBD2. The CDR3 has 15 residues. The junction had 4 bases not matched to a gene; V was cut back by 4 bases and J by 3 bases. CDR1 SGHTA and CDR2 FQGNSA come from the germline V gene. The CDR3 nucleotides read TGTGCCAGCAGCTCTCTAGCGGGACTCTACAATGAGCAGTTCTTC. It yields the protein CASSSLAGLYNEQFF.

The V and J genes are TRBV6-5 and TRBJ2-3; TRBD1 aligns across 7 bases. CDR3 length: 14 amino acids. CDR1 is MNHEY and CDR2 is SVGAGI in the germline V gene. V was clipped by 0 bases and J by 8 bases; unmatched bases: 5. The CDR3 is CASSYSRQGGTQYF. Here the CDR3 DNA reads TGTGCCAGCAGTTACTCGCGACAGGGTGGTACGCAGTATTTT.

This clone came up once. This CDR3 is CASSSRGLYGYTF. The DNA for the CDR3 is TGTGCCAGCTCCAGCAGAGGCCTCTATGGCTACACCTTC. This chain connects TRBV18 to TRBJ1-2; no clear D gene. The CDR3 is 13 residues long. V dropped 6 bases and J dropped 4 bases, with 12 bases sitting between them. CDR1 is KGHSH and CDR2 is LQKENI in the germline V gene. The whole variable domain, filled in from reference TRBV18 and TRBJ1-2, reads NAGVMQNPRHLVRRRGQEARLRCSPMKGHSHVYWYRQLPEEGLKFMVYLQKENIIDESGMPKERFSAEFPKEGPSILRIQQVVRGDSAAYFCASSSRGLYGYTFGSGTRLTVV.

The J gene is TRBJ1-5, the V gene TRBV27; the match to TRBD1 covers 7 bases. With 7 bases clipped from V and 4 bases from J, the junction kept 4 bases outside the gene matches. Germline assignment: CDR1 MNHEY and CDR2 SMNVEV (reference sequence). The CDR3 length is 13 residues. The CDR3: CASKDRENQPQHF. DNA for the CDR3: TGTGCCAGCAAAGACAGGGAGAATCAGCCCCAGCATTTT.

The chain recombines TRBV7-8 with TRBJ1-5; 8 bases line up with TRBD1. The ends lost 5 bases at V and 4 bases at J; junction bases unmatched: 10. CDR1 and CDR2 (germline): SGHVS, FQNEAQ. This CDR3 is 16 amino acids long. CDR3 nucleotides: TGTGCCAGCAGCCCCGGGACAGGCTTGTCGAATCAGCCCCAGCATTTT. Its protein is CASSPGTGLSNQPQHF.

This clone was seen a single time. This chain links TRBV10-1 with TRBJ2-1; a possible D gene is TRBD2 (7 bases). The germline V gene encodes CDR1 WNHNN and CDR2 SYGVQD (reference sequence). The CDR3 loop spans 14 amino acids. V was clipped by 4 bases and J by 9 bases, with 16 bases between them. CDR3 DNA: TGCGCCAGCAGTGGGAACCCGGGGGGCCCTGAGCAGTTCTTC. This gives the protein CASSGNPGGPEQFF.

The chain has TRBV18 and TRBJ1-6; 7 bases line up with TRBD1. V gave up 2 bases and J gave up 7 bases; unmatched junction bases: 5. Germline lookup yields CDR1 KGHSH and CDR2 LQKENI. This CDR3 is built from 15 residues. The chain's CDR3 is CASSPASGGNSPLHF. The CDR3 DNA reads TGTGCCAGCTCACCAGCTTCAGGGGGGAATTCACCCCTCCACTTT. Filled out from reference TRBV18 and TRBJ1-6, the complete variable domain reads NAGVMQNPRHLVRRRGQEARLRCSPMKGHSHVYWYRQLPEEGLKFMVYLQKENIIDESGMPKERFSAEFPKEGPSILRIQQVVRGDSAAYFCASSPASGGNSPLHFGNGTRLTVT.

Turning to this clone: Germline and junction disagree at one end, which may indicate a read error. This sequence joins TRBV7-7 and TRBJ1-5; TRBD1 aligns across 7 bases. Germline CDR1 and CDR2: SSHAT and FNYEAQ (reference sequence). This CDR3 comprises 18 residues. The chain's CDR3 is CASSLFAGQLLSNQPQHF. The CDR3 nucleotides are TGTGCTAGCAGCTTATTCGCGGGACAGTTGCTAAGCAATCAGCCCCAGCATTTT.

This chain uses TRBV19 with TRBJ2-4, with 12 positions matching TRBD2. Trimming at V came to 6 bases and at J to 6 bases, leaving 3 bases not matched to a gene. In germline, CDR1 is LNHDA, CDR2 SQIVND (reference sequence). This CDR3 has 14 amino acids. As DNA, the CDR3 is TGTGCCAGTAGGACTAGCGGGAGCCCAAACATTCAGTACTTC. Its protein product is CASRTSGSPNIQYF.

This clone has just a few counts. J is TRBJ1-1 and V is TRBV18; no clear D gene. V was shortened by 2 bases and J by 0 bases, with 7 bases between the two germline ends. The CDR3 runs 14 residues. Germline V CDR1 and CDR2: KGHSH, LQKENI. The CDR3 DNA reads TGTGCCAGCTCACCATCCAATTTGAACACTGAAGCTTTCTTT. Amino acids: CASSPSNLNTEAFF.

CDR3 DNA: TGTGCCTGGAGTGTAACAGGATACTCTGGAAACACCATATATTTT. It is translated as CAWSVTGYSGNTIYF. The genes are TRBV30 and TRBJ1-3; maybe TRBD1 (5 bases). Between the trimmed V and J ends, which lost 0 bases and 0 bases, there was a span of 9 bases. CDR1 and CDR2 (germline): GTSNPN, SVGIG (reference sequence). This CDR3 is built from 15 residues.

The genes are TRBV10-1 and TRBJ2-7, with D perhaps matching TRBD1 (7 bases). Germline-derived CDR1 and CDR2 are WNHNN and SYGVQD (reference sequence). V dropped 6 bases and J dropped 2 bases, with 17 bases sitting between them. There are 15 residues in the CDR3. Here the CDR3 DNA reads TGCGCCAGCAGCCCCAGGGGGGCCAGAACCTACGAGCAGTACTTC. It is translated as CASSPRGARTYEQYF.

The chain combines TRBV5-5 with TRBJ2-3; TRBD1 is a possible D gene (6 bases). Between the trimmed V and J ends, which lost 0 bases and 8 bases, there was a span of 13 bases. Germline V lookup: CDR1 SGHKS, CDR2 YYEKEE (reference sequence). The CDR3 extends over 14 amino acids. Here the CDR3 reads CASSLEGTSGTQYF. The CDR3 coding sequence is TGTGCCAGCAGCTTGGAAGGGACATCCGGTACGCAGTATTTT.

V gene TRBV11-2 combines with J gene TRBJ1-1; no clear D gene. V lost 0 bases and J 4 bases, leaving 12 bases between the germline ends. The CDR3 has 15 residues. Germline V gene lookup returns CDR1 SGHAT and CDR2 FQNNGV. The CDR3 DNA is TGTGCCAGCAGCTTAGATTGGGGAGCGAGCACTGAAGCTTTCTTT. This sequence encodes CASSLDWGASTEAFF.

This chain uses TRBV4-2 with TRBJ2-7; a possible D gene is TRBD1 (5 bases). The CDR3 is 15 amino acids. V was trimmed by 5 bases and J by 2 bases, leaving 16 bases between them. Germline V CDR1 and CDR2: LGHNA, YNFKEQ. The CDR3 DNA reads TGTGCCAGCAGCGACCAACTGGACACTCCCTACGAGCAGTACTTC. This translates into CASSDQLDTPYEQYF.

The genes are TRBV7-2 and TRBJ2-7; TRBD2 agrees at 8 bases. The CDR3 has 16 residues. Trimming removed 1 base from V and 2 bases from J; junction bases left unmatched: 7. Looked up from germline, CDR1 is SGHTA and CDR2 is FQGNSA. The CDR3 DNA reads TGTGCCAGCAGCTTAGGGTTTAGCGGGGTGGCCTACGAGCAGTACTTC. It specifies CASSLGFSGVAYEQYF.

The chain links TRBV5-1 to TRBJ2-1, with 7 nucleotides matching TRBD2. Trimming at V came to 0 bases and at J to 6 bases, leaving 6 bases not matched to a gene. The CDR3 length is 15 residues. The V gene's germline CDR1 is SGHRS and CDR2 YFSETQ. In nucleotides, the CDR3 is TGCGCCAGCAGCTTGGTAGCGGGTCGCCCCAATGAGCAGTTCTTC. Translation: CASSLVAGRPNEQFF.

This clone appeared a single time. The chain couples TRBV24-1 to TRBJ2-3; TRBD2 might be the D (6 bases). There are 16 residues in the CDR3. V gave up 4 bases and J gave up 0 bases, with 13 bases separating them. The germline V gene has CDR1 KGHDR and CDR2 SFDVKD. CDR3 DNA sequence: TGTGCCACCAGTGACCGAGGGACTTTTAGCACAGATACGCAGTATTTT. Protein sequence: CATSDRGTFSTDTQYF.

This clone was seen just once. The gene calls are TRBV15 and TRBJ1-2; 7 bases match TRBD1. The CDR3 consists of 18 residues. Germline assignment: CDR1 LNHNV and CDR2 YYDKDF (reference sequence). The junction had 14 bases not matched to a gene; V was cut back by 0 bases and J by 4 bases. The CDR3 bases are TGTGCCACCAGCAGAGATCTGCAGGGGGGTAAGAGTGGCTATGGCTACACCTTC. Its protein is CATSRDLQGGKSGYGYTF.

The V gene is TRBV20-1, the J gene TRBJ2-1; D uncertain. The CDR3 contains 11 residues. V shed 0 bases and J shed 8 bases, with 5 bases lying between them. The germline V gene encodes CDR1 DFQATT and CDR2 SNEGSKA (reference sequence). The CDR3 region has the DNA TGCAGTGCTAGAGATCATCATGAGCAGTTCTTC. Amino acids: CSARDHHEQFF.

The DNA of the CDR3 is TGTGCCAGCAGCTTAGATCCCGGACAGGGTTATGAGCAGTTCTTC. Translation: CASSLDPGQGYEQFF. The chain joins TRBV11-3 to TRBJ2-1, with 8 bases that match TRBD1. The CDR3 has 15 residues. The J segment lost 8 bases and the V segment lost 0 bases, leaving 6 bases of the junction unmatched. CDR1 is SGHNT, CDR2 YENEEA, per germline. The entire variable domain, with the rest obtained from reference TRBV11-3 and TRBJ2-1, is as follows: EAGVVQSPRYKIIEKKQPVAFWCNPISGHNTLYWYLQNLGQGPELLIRYENEEAVDDSQLPKDRFSAERLKGVDSTLKIQPAELGDSAVYLCASSLDPGQGYEQFFGPGTRLTVL.